This T cell receptor (beta chain) was identified in a study of lymphopenia after photon versus proton radiotherapy. Study-level points and caveats: Authors raise, but do not show, better survival with proton therapy. After the lymphocyte nadir, photon-treated repertoires showed oligoclonal expansion, especially of CD8+ Temra cells. Proton therapy kept repertoires fairly stable, unlike photons, which gained effector/memory cells. A bigger post-nadir fall in TCR diversity correlated inversely with survival time in deceased patients.

About this clone itself: The antigen is unknown.

TCRdb's table, derived via immunoSEQ multiplex PCR, lists solely in-frame clones and lacks some. The sample holds about 53,000 clones, about 83% seen once. The J segment lost 4 bases and the V segment lost 5 bases, leaving 5 bases of the junction unmatched. CDR1 and CDR2 from the germline V gene are SGHTA and FQGNSA. The CDR3 is 14 amino acids. The receptor comes from a man aged 45-60 years with gastric cancer. This chain joins TRBV7-2 and TRBJ2-1, with 7 bases that match TRBD2. The sequences come from peripheral blood, collected from a patient treated with photon-based radiotherapy. CDR3 region: CASSLLGGYNEQFF. The CDR3 nucleotides are TGTGCCAGCAGCCTTCTCGGGGGGTACAATGAGCAGTTCTTC.